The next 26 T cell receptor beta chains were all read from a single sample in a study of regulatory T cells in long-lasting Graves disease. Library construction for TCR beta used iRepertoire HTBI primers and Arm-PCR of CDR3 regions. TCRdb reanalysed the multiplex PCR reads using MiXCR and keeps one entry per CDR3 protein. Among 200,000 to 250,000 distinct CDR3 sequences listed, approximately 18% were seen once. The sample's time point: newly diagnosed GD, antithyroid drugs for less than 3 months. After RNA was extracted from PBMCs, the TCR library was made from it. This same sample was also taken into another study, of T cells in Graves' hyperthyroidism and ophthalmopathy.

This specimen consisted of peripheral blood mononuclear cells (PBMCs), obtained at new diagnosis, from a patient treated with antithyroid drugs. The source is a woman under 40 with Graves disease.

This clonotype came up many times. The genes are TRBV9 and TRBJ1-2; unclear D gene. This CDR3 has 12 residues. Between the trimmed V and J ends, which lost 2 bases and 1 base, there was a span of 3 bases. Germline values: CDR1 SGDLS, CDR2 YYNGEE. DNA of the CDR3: TGTGCCAGCAGCGTGAGTAACTATGGCTACACCTTC. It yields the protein CASSVSNYGYTF. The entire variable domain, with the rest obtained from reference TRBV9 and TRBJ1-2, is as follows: DSGVTQTPKHLITATGQRVTLRCSPRSGDLSVYWYQQSLDQGLQFLIQYYNGEERAKGNILERFSAQQFPDLHSELNLSSLELGDSALYFCASSVSNYGYTFGSGTRLTVV.

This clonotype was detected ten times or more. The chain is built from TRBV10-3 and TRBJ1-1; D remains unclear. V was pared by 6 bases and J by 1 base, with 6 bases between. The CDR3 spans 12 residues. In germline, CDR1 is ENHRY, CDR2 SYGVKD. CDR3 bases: TGTGCCATCAGAGCAGGGAACACTGAAGCTTTCTTT. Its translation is CAIRAGNTEAFF.

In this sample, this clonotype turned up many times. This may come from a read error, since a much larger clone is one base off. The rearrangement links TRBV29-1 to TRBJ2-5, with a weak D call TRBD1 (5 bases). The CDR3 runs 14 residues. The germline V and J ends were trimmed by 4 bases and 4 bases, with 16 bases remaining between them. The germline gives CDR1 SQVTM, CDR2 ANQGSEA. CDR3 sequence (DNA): TGCAGCGTTGCCCCCCGGACATTGAGAGAGACCCAGTACTTC. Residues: CSVAPRTLRETQYF.

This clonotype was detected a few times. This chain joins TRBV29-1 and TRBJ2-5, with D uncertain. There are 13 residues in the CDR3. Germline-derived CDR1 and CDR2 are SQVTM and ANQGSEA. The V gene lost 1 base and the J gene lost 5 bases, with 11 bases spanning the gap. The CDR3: CSVEGLLLETQYF. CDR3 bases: TGCAGCGTTGAAGGCCTTCTGTTGGAGACCCAGTACTTC.

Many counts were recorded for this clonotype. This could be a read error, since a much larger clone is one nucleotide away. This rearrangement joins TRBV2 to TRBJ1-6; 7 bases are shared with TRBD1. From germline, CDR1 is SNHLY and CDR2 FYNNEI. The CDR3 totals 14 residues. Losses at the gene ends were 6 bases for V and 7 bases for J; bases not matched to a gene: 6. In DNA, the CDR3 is TGTGCCAGCAGGGTGACAGGGAGAAATTCACCCCTCCACTTT. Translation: CASRVTGRNSPLHF.

In nucleotides, the CDR3 is TGTGCCAGCAGTTCAAGGACAGGGGGCCTAGCCTCCTACGAGCAGTACTTC. The encoded protein is CASSSRTGGLASYEQYF. V usage is TRBV12-3 or TRBV12-4 and J usage is TRBJ2-7; 11 bases match TRBD1. This CDR3 spans 17 amino acids. V trimming: 4 bases; J trimming: 0 bases; junction bases outside the gene matches: 8.

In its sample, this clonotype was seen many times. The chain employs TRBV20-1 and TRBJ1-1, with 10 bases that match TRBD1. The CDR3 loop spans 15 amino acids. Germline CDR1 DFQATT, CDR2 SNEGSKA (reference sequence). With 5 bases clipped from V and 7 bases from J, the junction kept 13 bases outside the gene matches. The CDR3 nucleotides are TGCAGTGCTCCACGGACAGGGGGAAATCGAGGTGAAGCTTTCTTT. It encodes CSAPRTGGNRGEAFF.

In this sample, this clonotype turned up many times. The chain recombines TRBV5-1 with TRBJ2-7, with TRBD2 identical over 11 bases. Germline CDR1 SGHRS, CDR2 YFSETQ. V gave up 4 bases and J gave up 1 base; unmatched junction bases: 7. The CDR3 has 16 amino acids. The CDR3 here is CASSITSGSPSYEQYF. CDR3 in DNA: TGCGCCAGCAGCATCACTAGCGGGAGCCCTTCCTACGAGCAGTACTTC.

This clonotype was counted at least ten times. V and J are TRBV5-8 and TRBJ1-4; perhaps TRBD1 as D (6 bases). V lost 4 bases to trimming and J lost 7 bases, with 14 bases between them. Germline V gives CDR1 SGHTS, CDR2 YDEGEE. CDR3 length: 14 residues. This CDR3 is CASSQGTAGEKLFF. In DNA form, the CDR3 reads TGTGCCAGCAGCCAGGGGACGGCCGGTGAAAAACTGTTTTTT.

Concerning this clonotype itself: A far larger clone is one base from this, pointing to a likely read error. The CDR3 protein is CASSERTRGNEQYF. The DNA of the CDR3 is TGTGCCAGCAGTGAACGGACTAGGGGGAACGAGCAGTACTTC. The rearrangement joins TRBV12-3 or TRBV12-4 to TRBJ2-7; tentatively, D is TRBD2 (7 bases). V dropped 5 bases and J dropped 5 bases, with 16 bases sitting between them. The CDR3 extends over 14 amino acids.

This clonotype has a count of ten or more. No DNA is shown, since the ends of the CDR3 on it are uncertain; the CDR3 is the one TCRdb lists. CDR3 in amino acids: CASSLAFRREPLMKNCFF. The chain joins TRBV11-2 to TRBJ1-4. Germline values: CDR1 SGHAT, CDR2 FQNNGV. The CDR3 region is 18 residues in length, termini included.

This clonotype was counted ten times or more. In DNA form, the CDR3 reads TGCGCCAGCAGCTTGGGGACAGGGATCGATGAGCAGTTCTTC. It translates to CASSLGTGIDEQFF. The chain joins TRBV5-1 to TRBJ2-1, with 8 bases matching TRBD1. V lost 0 bases and J lost 8; bases outside the gene matches: 4. The CDR3 is 14 amino acids. Germline CDR1 is SGHRS and CDR2 is YFSETQ.

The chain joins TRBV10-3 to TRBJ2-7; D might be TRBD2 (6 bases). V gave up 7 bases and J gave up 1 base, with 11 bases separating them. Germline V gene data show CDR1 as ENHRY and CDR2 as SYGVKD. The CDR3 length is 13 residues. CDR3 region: CAIMNSGSYEQYF. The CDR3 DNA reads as TGTGCCATCATGAACAGCGGGTCCTACGAGCAGTACTTC.

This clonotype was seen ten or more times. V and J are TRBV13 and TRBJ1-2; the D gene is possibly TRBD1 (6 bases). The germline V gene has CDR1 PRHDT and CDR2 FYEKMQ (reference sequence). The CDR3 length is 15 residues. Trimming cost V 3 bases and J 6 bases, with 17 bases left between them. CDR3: CASSFSGQGFDGYTF. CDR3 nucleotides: TGTGCCAGCAGCTTCTCAGGCCAGGGGTTCGATGGCTACACCTTC.

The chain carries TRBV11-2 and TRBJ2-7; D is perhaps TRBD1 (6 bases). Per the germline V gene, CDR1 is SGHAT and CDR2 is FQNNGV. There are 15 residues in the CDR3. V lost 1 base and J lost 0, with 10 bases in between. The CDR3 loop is CASSLVQGPSYEQYF. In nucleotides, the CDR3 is TGTGCCAGCAGCTTAGTACAGGGCCCCTCCTACGAGCAGTACTTC.

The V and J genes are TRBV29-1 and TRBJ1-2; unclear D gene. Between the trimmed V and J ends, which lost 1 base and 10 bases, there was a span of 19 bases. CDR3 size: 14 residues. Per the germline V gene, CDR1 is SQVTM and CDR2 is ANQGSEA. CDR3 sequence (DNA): TGCAGCGTTGAAGTAGTTGCGGGCGAATATAACTACACCTTC. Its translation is CSVEVVAGEYNYTF. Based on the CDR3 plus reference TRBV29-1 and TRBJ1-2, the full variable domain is SAVISQKPSRDICQRGTSLTIQCQVDSQVTMMFWYRQQPGQSLTLIATANQGSEATYESGFVIDKFPISRPNLTFSTLTVSNMSPEDSSIYLCSVEVVAGEYNYTFGSGTRLTVV.

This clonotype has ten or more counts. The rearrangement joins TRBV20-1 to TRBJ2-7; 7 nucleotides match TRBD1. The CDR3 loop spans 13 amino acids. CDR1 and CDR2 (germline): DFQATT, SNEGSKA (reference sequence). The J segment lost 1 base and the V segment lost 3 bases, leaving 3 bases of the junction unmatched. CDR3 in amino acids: CSARGQSSYEQYF. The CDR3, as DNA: TGCAGTGCTAGGGGACAGTCTTCCTACGAGCAGTACTTC.

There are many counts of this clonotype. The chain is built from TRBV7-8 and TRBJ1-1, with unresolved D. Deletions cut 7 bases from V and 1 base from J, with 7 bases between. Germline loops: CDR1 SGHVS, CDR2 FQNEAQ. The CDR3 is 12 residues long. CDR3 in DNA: TGTGCCAGCAAGAACCCGAACACTGAAGCTTTCTTT. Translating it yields CASKNPNTEAFF.

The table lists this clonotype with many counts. CDR3 loop: CASSSYYSNQPQHF. Written as DNA, the CDR3 is TGTGCCAGCAGTTCATACTATAGCAATCAGCCCCAGCATTTT. This chain links TRBV28 with TRBJ1-5, with unresolved D. The V gene lost 4 bases and the J gene lost 0 bases, with 7 bases spanning the gap. This CDR3 has 14 amino acids. The germline CDR1 and CDR2 sequences are MDHEN and SYDVKM.

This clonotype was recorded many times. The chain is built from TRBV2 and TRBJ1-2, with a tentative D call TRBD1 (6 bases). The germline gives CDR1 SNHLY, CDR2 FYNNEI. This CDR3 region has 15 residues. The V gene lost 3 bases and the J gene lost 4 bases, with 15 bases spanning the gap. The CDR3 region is CASSEGTLLRYGYTF. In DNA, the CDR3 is TGTGCCAGCAGTGAGGGGACACTCCTCCGCTATGGCTACACCTTC.

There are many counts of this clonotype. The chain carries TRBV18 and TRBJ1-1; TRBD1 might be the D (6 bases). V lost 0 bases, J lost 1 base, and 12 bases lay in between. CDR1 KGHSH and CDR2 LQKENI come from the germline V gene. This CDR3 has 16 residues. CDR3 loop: CASSPPIAGANTEAFF. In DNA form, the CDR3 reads TGTGCCAGCTCACCACCCATCGCGGGGGCGAACACTGAAGCTTTCTTT.

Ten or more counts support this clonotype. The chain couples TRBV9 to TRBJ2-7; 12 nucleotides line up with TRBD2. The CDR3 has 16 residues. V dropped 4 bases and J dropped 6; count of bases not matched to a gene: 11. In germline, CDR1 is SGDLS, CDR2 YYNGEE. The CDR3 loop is CASSPRASGRAPEQYF. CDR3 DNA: TGTGCCAGCAGCCCCCGAGCTAGCGGGAGGGCCCCCGAGCAGTACTTC.

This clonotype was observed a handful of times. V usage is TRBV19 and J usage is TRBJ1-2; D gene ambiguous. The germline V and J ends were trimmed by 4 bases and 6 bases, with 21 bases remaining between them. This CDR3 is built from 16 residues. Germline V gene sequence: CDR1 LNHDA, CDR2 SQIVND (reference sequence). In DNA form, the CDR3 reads TGTGCCAGTAGTAACCCTCCGTCTATCGGGAGAAATGGCTACACCTTC. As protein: CASSNPPSIGRNGYTF.

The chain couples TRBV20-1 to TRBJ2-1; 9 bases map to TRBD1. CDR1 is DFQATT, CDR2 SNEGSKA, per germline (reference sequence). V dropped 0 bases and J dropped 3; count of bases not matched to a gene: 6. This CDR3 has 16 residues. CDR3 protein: CSARDGDRVDYNEQFF. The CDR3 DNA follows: TGCAGTGCTAGAGATGGGGACAGGGTAGACTACAATGAGCAGTTCTTC.

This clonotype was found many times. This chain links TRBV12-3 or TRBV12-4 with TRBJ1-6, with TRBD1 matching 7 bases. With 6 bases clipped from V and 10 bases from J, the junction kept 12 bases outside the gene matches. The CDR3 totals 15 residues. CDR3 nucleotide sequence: TGTGCCAGCAGCCGACAGGGATCAGGAGGGTCACCCCTCCACTTT. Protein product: CASSRQGSGGSPLHF.

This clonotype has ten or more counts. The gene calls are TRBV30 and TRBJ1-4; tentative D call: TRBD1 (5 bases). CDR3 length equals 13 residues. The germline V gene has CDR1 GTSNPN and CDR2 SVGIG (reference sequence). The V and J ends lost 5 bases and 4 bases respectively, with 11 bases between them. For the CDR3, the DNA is TGTGCCTGGCCGGGACGGCTTAATGAAAAACTGTTTTTT. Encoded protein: CAWPGRLNEKLFF. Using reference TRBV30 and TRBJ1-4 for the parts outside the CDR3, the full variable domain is SQTIHQWPATLVQPVGSPLSLECTVEGTSNPNLYWYRQAAGRGLQLLFYSVGIGQISSEVPQNLSASRPQDRQFILSSKKLLLSDSGFYLCAWPGRLNEKLFFGSGTQLSVL.